This record covers a single TCR beta chain. The antigen remains undetermined. The sample is drawn from a study of T cell responses to AZD1222 COVID-19 vaccine. CDR3 length: 12 residues. The V end was cut by 1 base, the J end by 9 bases, with 7 bases between. Sequencing was performed with immunoSEQ multiplex PCR; in TCRdb, only in-frame clones are kept and a portion is missing. The table records approximately 120,000 clones, 87% of them present only once. General study findings and limits: Seropositive status at baseline applied to only five or six AZD1222 recipients. Possibly, clonal diversity was underestimated; donors were largely white British and included more females. Regions 160-218 and 743-854 dominated among vaccine-associated CD4 TCRs spanning spike.

Sequences were derived from peripheral blood, sampled 28 days after the second AZD1222 dose. The receptor was isolated from an adult who received the AZD1222 COVID-19 vaccine. This rearrangement joins TRBV12-3 or TRBV12-4 to TRBJ2-1; a possible D gene is TRBD2 (5 bases). The CDR3 DNA follows: TGTGCCAGCAGTTTAGAAGGAGGTGAGCAGTTCTTC. Translated: CASSLEGGEQFF.